A selection of T cell receptor beta chains follows, all from one sample in a study of blood T cell repertoires in COVID-19. Data came from immunoSEQ multiplex PCR; TCRdb stores just in-frame clones and leaves some out. The table shows some 76,000 clones, with over 80% occurring only once. Sequenced input: peripheral blood. These TCRs come from a man aged 50-59 years with COVID-19, enrolled during active disease. Each CDR3 is given with its conserved first and last residue. Each record gives: clone size, D gene, V gene, CDR3 protein. A D gene is named only where the DNA matches it firmly. Clone size is given for some rows only: seen once, a few or many times, or a class if the clone is expanded.

.	.	TRBV9	CASSVATGEPNEQFF
.	.	TRBV19	CASSKQLTQLINTGELFF
.	.	TRBV5-1	CASSLVVAASYEQYF
.	.	TRBV5-4	CASSLGSGNTGELFF
.	TRBD1	TRBV28	CASSDNRGSYNEQFF
.	TRBD1	TRBV7-3	CASSPQGLGTEAFF
.	TRBD1	TRBV18	CASSPPQGQGYNEQFF
.	TRBD2	TRBV19	CASSKGLPGTDTQYF
.	.	TRBV5-5	CASSLDFRNTEAFF
.	.	TRBV19	CASREMNTEAFF
.	.	TRBV5-1	CASSLFRADNEQFF
.	TRBD1	TRBV19	CASSSGTGNTEAFF
.	TRBD1	TRBV5-1	CASSLAGTDTGELFF
.	TRBD2	TRBV4-1	CASSPGGSGSQFWNEQFF
few	.	TRBV6-5	CASSWARDYQPQHF
.	TRBD1	TRBV6-4	CASSDWLTPGTVSYEQYF
.	.	TRBV12-3/TRBV12-4	CASSRQSRNTIYF
.	TRBD2	TRBV5-3	CARSLALADAYEQYF
.	.	TRBV13	CASSFRSDGETQYF
.	TRBD2	TRBV6-6	CASSSSGRSHYEQYF
few	TRBD2	TRBV7-3	CASSFAGGNEQFF
.	.	TRBV9	CASSSTGTSSGGTEAFF
.	TRBD2	TRBV11-1	CASSGGGRLEETQYF
.	.	TRBV25-1	CASSVAGGKNTEAFF
once	TRBD2	TRBV25-1	CASSEWGTSGRGNEQFF
.	TRBD1	TRBV19	CASSPTGTNEKLFF
.	TRBD1	TRBV6-5	CASSRGQGDGYTF
few	TRBD1	TRBV18	CASSPGQNYNEQFF
.	TRBD1	TRBV7-2	CASSLWGQGFTGELFF
.	.	TRBV24-1	CATSSSGRGTEAFF
.	.	TRBV30	CAWTSSGRVGNEQFF
once	TRBD2	TRBV6-4	CANGSGKRPYEQYF
.	.	TRBV6-5	CASSRSRGANEKLFF
.	TRBD1	TRBV9	CASSARDREYNEQFF
.	.	TRBV29-1	CSIIVGGVRSDTQYF
.	.	TRBV14	CASSQLDNFQETQYF
few	.	TRBV20-1	CSASWGVNTEAFF
.	.	TRBV6-2/TRBV6-3	CASSYGGAGISGNQPQHF
.	.	TRBV7-8	CASSLERGWGYTF
.	TRBD1	TRBV19	CASSRDRVSITSGANVLTF
.	TRBD1	TRBV29-1	CSASDRGSGYTF
.	TRBD2	TRBV5-4	CASSSLAGGSNEQYF
.	.	TRBV28	CATEGQGPYEQYF
few	.	TRBV6-5	CASSRRNTEAFF
.	.	TRBV6-5	CASSLGLASSYEQYF
once	.	TRBV5-6	CASRGTGTLPYEQYF
.	.	TRBV27	CASSPDSGVRVAFF
.	.	TRBV28	CASSLAPGARETQYF
.	.	TRBV29-1	CSVEEGQGRNQPQHF
few	.	TRBV28	CASSLRLSPLHF
.	TRBD2	TRBV11-3	CASSLAGYEQFF